A selection of T cell receptor beta chains follows, all from one sample in a study of blood T cell repertoires in COVID-19. Only in-frame clones appear in the TCRdb table, and some are missing; sequencing was by immunoSEQ multiplex PCR. The sample yields a few hundred thousand clones, about 85% seen once. Material: PBMCs or T cells enriched from blood (not recorded which). The receptors stem from a man aged 40-49 years who had recovered from COVID-19. The CDR3 runs from the conserved cysteine through the conserved F or W. A D gene is named only where the DNA matches it firmly. Clone size appears in some rows only: once, few, many, or a class for an expanded clone.

cdr3_aa: CASSVRLAGNHNEQFF
cdr3_nt: TGTGCCAGCAGCGTTCGACTAGCGGGGAACCACAATGAGCAGTTCTTC
v_call: TRBV14
d_call: TRBD2
j_call: TRBJ2-1
clone_size: -

cdr3_aa: CATSRAAGYTEAFF
cdr3_nt: TGTGCCACCAGCAGAGCTGCGGGGTACACTGAAGCTTTCTTT
v_call: TRBV15
d_call: -
j_call: TRBJ1-1
clone_size: -

cdr3_aa: CAWRPFGTRKETQYF
cdr3_nt: TGTGCCTGGAGGCCGTTCGGGACTCGTAAAGAGACCCAGTACTTC
v_call: TRBV30
d_call: -
j_call: TRBJ2-5
clone_size: -

cdr3_aa: CASSMGRELVTGELFF
cdr3_nt: TGTGCCAGTAGTATGGGGCGGGAGTTAGTCACCGGGGAGCTGTTTTTT
v_call: TRBV19
d_call: TRBD2
j_call: TRBJ2-2
clone_size: -

cdr3_aa: CATSDTGQGFQPQHF
cdr3_nt: TGTGCCACCAGTGATACGGGACAGGGGTTCCAGCCCCAGCATTTT
v_call: TRBV24-1
d_call: TRBD1
j_call: TRBJ1-5
clone_size: -

cdr3_aa: CSVGEPFLQGFYGYTF
cdr3_nt: TGCAGCGTTGGCGAACCGTTCCTACAGGGATTCTATGGCTACACCTTC
v_call: TRBV29-1
d_call: -
j_call: TRBJ1-2
clone_size: once

cdr3_aa: CASSPGSSTDTQYF
cdr3_nt: TGTGCCAGCTCTCCGGGGTCTAGCACAGATACGCAGTATTTT
v_call: TRBV18
d_call: -
j_call: TRBJ2-3
clone_size: -

cdr3_aa: CATSRKGLAGYEQYF
cdr3_nt: TGTGCCACCAGCAGAAAAGGACTAGCGGGGTACGAGCAGTACTTC
v_call: TRBV15
d_call: TRBD2
j_call: TRBJ2-7
clone_size: -

cdr3_aa: CASGGTSSYNEQFF
cdr3_nt: TGTGCCAGCGGCGGGACGAGCTCCTACAATGAGCAGTTCTTC
v_call: TRBV27
d_call: -
j_call: TRBJ2-1
clone_size: -

cdr3_aa: CASSESTGGVYEQYF
cdr3_nt: TGTGCCAGCAGTGAATCAACAGGGGGCGTTTACGAGCAGTACTTC
v_call: TRBV2
d_call: TRBD1
j_call: TRBJ2-7
clone_size: -

cdr3_aa: CARTRGPHQETQYF
cdr3_nt: TGTGCCAGGACACGAGGGCCTCACCAAGAGACCCAGTACTTC
v_call: TRBV27
d_call: -
j_call: TRBJ2-5
clone_size: -

cdr3_aa: CASSYTTGGPYNEQFF
cdr3_nt: TGTGCCAGCAGTTATACTACAGGGGGCCCGTACAATGAGCAGTTCTTC
v_call: TRBV6-2/TRBV6-3
d_call: TRBD1
j_call: TRBJ2-1
clone_size: -

cdr3_aa: CASSPTSDRTYEQYF
cdr3_nt: TGCGCCAGCAGCCCCACTAGCGATAGGACCTACGAGCAGTACTTC
v_call: TRBV4-3
d_call: TRBD2
j_call: TRBJ2-7
clone_size: -

cdr3_aa: CASRLSGTSGNYEQYF
cdr3_nt: TGTGCCAGCAGGCTTTCCGGGACTAGCGGGAACTACGAGCAGTACTTC
v_call: TRBV7-2
d_call: TRBD2
j_call: TRBJ2-7
clone_size: -

cdr3_aa: CASSPWAANSYEQYF
cdr3_nt: TGTGCCAGCAGCCCTTGGGCCGCGAACTCCTACGAGCAGTACTTC
v_call: TRBV3-1/TRBV3-2
d_call: -
j_call: TRBJ2-7
clone_size: -

cdr3_aa: CASSNRQGAGTGELFF
cdr3_nt: TGTGCCAGCAGCAACCGACAGGGGGCGGGCACCGGGGAGCTGTTTTTT
v_call: TRBV9
d_call: TRBD1
j_call: TRBJ2-2
clone_size: -

cdr3_aa: CATGAGGSYEQYF
cdr3_nt: TGTGCCACCGGGGCGGGAGGCTCCTACGAGCAGTACTTC
v_call: TRBV24-1
d_call: TRBD2
j_call: TRBJ2-7
clone_size: -

cdr3_aa: CASSLRGANTEAFF
cdr3_nt: TGTGCCAGCAGTTTAAGAGGAGCGAACACTGAAGCTTTCTTT
v_call: TRBV28
d_call: -
j_call: TRBJ1-1
clone_size: -

cdr3_aa: CASRDSLSTDTQYF
cdr3_nt: TGTGCCAGCCGAGACAGCTTAAGCACAGATACGCAGTATTTT
v_call: TRBV28
d_call: -
j_call: TRBJ2-3
clone_size: -

cdr3_aa: CASSDRDRINYGYTF
cdr3_nt: TGTGCCAGCAGCGACCGGGACAGGATAAACTATGGCTACACCTTC
v_call: TRBV9
d_call: TRBD1
j_call: TRBJ1-2
clone_size: -